This T cell receptor (beta chain) was found in a study of shared clonotypes between healthy human individuals (dated by TCRdb to the early 2020s). Turning to the overall study: Two women and a few men aged 18 to 49 years were included in the cohort. For each donor, CD4 naive and CD4 memory were each run on three plates, CD8 naive on two plates, and CD8 memory on one plate. To estimate repertoire size and how much clonotypes are shared between individuals, the study performed deep sequencing of blood TCR repertoires from 4 to 6 healthy adults. To increase sequencing depth and limit assay-specific biases, TCR repertoire library preparation and sequencing were carried out by different laboratories using diverse techniques. Per donor, leukapheresis produced somewhere between about 0.94 and 9 billion PBMCs. Overall results and qualifications from the work: Compared with non-shared clonotypes, clonotypes shared by all four sorted-subset donors had higher generation probabilities. Approximately 5% of naive CD4, around 4% of naive CD8, roughly 2.4% of memory CD4, and roughly 0.4% of memory CD8 clonotypes were shared across a few donors. Pairwise subsampling led to the expectation that sequencing depth would affect the degree of clonotype sharing among donors. Naive subsets generally had larger estimated clonotype richness than memory subsets did. Even with the large sequencing depth, rarefaction of the sorted-subset datasets indicated that sequencing was incomplete. The genetic and exposure-history diversity represented was limited by the small number of donors. Only blood was sampled, and tissue TCR repertoires likely differ from those in blood.

Using the deep immunoSEQ assay, multiplex PCR amplified TCR CDR3 regions from genomic DNA. Extracted genomic DNA from each cell subset was spread evenly across all wells of several immunoSEQ 96-well plates, with each plate serving as a replicate. For sorted subsets, about 200 ng genomic DNA, equal to 30,000 or so T cell genomes, was loaded into each replicate PCR. The purified libraries were quantified using a Qubit 3.0 fluorometer, sized with a Bioanalyzer 2100, and then quantified again using the KAPA Library Quantification kit. A separate single-read 150-cycle Illumina NextSeq 550 flow cell was used to sequence each immunoSEQ 96-well plate. The original methods were these. Because the immunoSEQ output included only junctional sequences and no quality scores, the filtering could not be the same as the filtering used for full-length reads. To assign V/J genes and CDR3, sequences were annotated against IMGT germline references using PyIR, a Python wrapper for IgBLAST v1.9. Reads were removed for weak V/J assignments (E-value above 1e-6), missing CDR3, stop codons, out-of-frame junctions, or ambiguous translated residues. V3J clonotypes were defined by identical inferred V gene, J gene, and CDR3 amino acid sequence. Percentage overlap between repertoires was computed as shared unique clonotypes divided by the size of the smaller repertoire. Three approaches were used to assess repertoire richness: RTK rarefaction, the Chao1 estimator, and Recon v2.1 estimates of unobserved clonotypes. Generation probabilities for all TCRbeta clonotypes obtained by the gDNA method from a handful of donors were computed using OLGA. TCRdb took over this immuneACCESS table, retaining in-frame rearrangements with V and J assigned. Such tables are incomplete; in checked studies, under half of the missing clones stem from an unresolved V gene, and the remainder is unexplained. V and J calls and clone size are those listed in that table; D and trimming were worked out from the DNA. The sample table lists about 2.4 million clones, more than 85% of them with a count of one. The top ten constitute about 0.34% of the sample.

The donors were healthy, HIV-negative adults who had no recently reported acute infections or vaccinations. All donors were Caucasian adults living in Nashville, Tennessee, USA. CD4+ T cells were enriched through magnetic negative selection, after which naive cells were positively selected on CD45RA and the remaining negative fraction served as the memory subset. Blood was collected by leukapheresis, and PBMCs were isolated by Ficoll-Histopaque density gradient centrifugation and then cryopreserved in liquid nitrogen vapor phase. Analytical flow cytometry was used to check the purity and quantity of every magnetically sorted T cell population. From each sorted fraction, genomic DNA was isolated and quantified by UV absorbance on a Nanodrop 2000c. As concerns this clone: It lacks a known antigen. The record has no base qualities; no much larger clone is one base away. The identical CDR3 is also encoded by other nucleotide sequences in the sample.

Taken from cysteine to phenylalanine, the CDR3 has 13 residues. CDR3 DNA only is kept here, 39 bases in frame from base 1. CDR1 and CDR2 are drawn from the germline V gene: SGHTA, FQGTGA. At the junction V is shortened by 5 bases and J by 5 bases; bases outside the gene matches: 5. This receptor chain uses TRBV7-3 and TRBJ1-1; TRBD1 aligns with 7 central bases. Sequenced: naive CD4+ T cells from PBMCs. This specimen's cell subset or site label, per the study, means: CD45RA+ positively selected. The clonotype was recovered from a man aged 18 to 29 in good health. Some clones in this sample may be carry-over from other donors' samples. The sequence in DNA is TGTGCCAGCAGCCCACAGGGGTATACTGAAGCTTTCTTT. Its product reads: CASSPQGYTEAFF.